This is a list of T cell receptor beta chains from one sample in a study of control samples from healthy donors and cancer patients. Repertoires were generated with immunoSEQ multiplex PCR, while TCRdb's copy carries only in-frame clones and drops some. The data hold almost 95,000 clones, with over 75% observed a single time. Sequencing was carried out using blood. The receptors were sampled from a woman younger than 30 in good health. Each CDR3 is given with its conserved first and last residue. A D gene is named only where the DNA matches it firmly. Clone size is given for some rows only: seen once, a few or many times, or a class if the clone is expanded.

TRBJ1-1 TRBV10-3 - - CAIGPSGEGTEAFF TGTGCCATCGGGCCCTCGGGGGAGGGAACTGAAGCTTTCTTT
TRBJ2-1 TRBV6-5 - - CASTPPGYNEQFF TGTGCCAGCACCCCGCCAGGTTACAATGAGCAGTTCTTC
TRBJ1-5 TRBV12-5 - - CASGLGLQNQPQHF TGTGCTAGTGGTTTGGGACTCCAGAATCAGCCCCAGCATTTT
TRBJ1-2 TRBV4-1 - - CASSHPSVKAGGYTF TGCGCCAGCAGCCACCCCTCTGTGAAGGCGGGTGGCTACACCTTC
TRBJ1-1 TRBV5-1 - TRBD1 CASSTRTGNTEAFF TGCGCCAGCAGCACCCGGACAGGCAACACTGAAGCTTTCTTT
TRBJ1-2 TRBV7-2 - - CASSLAPLPGSSYTF TGTGCCAGCAGCTTAGCCCCCCTCCCGGGATCGAGCTACACCTTC
TRBJ1-4 TRBV7-9 few - CASSSQGGDEKLFF TGTGCCAGCAGCTCACAGGGTGGAGATGAAAAACTGTTTTTT
TRBJ1-2 TRBV9 - - CASSVGGGFYGYTF TGTGCCAGCAGCGTAGGAGGAGGCTTCTATGGCTACACCTTC
TRBJ2-7 TRBV14 - - CASSQEWRADEQYF TGTGCCAGCAGCCAAGAGTGGCGGGCGGACGAGCAGTACTTC
TRBJ1-4 TRBV25-1 - - CASSVEMGDEKLFF TGTGCCAGCAGTGTGGAGATGGGGGATGAAAAACTGTTTTTT
TRBJ2-7 TRBV19 - - CASSSTVGSYEQYF TGTGCCAGTAGTTCAACGGTGGGCTCCTACGAGCAGTACTTC
TRBJ1-4 TRBV2 - - CASSEAKGRNEKLFF TGTGCCAGCAGTGAAGCGAAGGGTAGGAATGAAAAACTGTTTTTT
TRBJ1-6 TRBV19 - TRBD1 CASSPRTGPDNSPLHF TGTGCCAGTAGTCCCCGGACAGGGCCCGATAATTCACCCCTCCACTTT
TRBJ1-2 TRBV2 - - CASSEDGPYGYTF TGTGCCAGCAGTGAGGACGGGCCCTATGGCTACACCTTC
TRBJ2-7 TRBV21-1 - - CASSKVSRSPGDYWNEQYF TGTGCCAGCAGCAAAGTGTCCCGTTCACCAGGGGACTATTGGAACGAGCAGTACTTC
TRBJ1-3 TRBV11-1 - - CASSLAGAGNTIYF TGTGCCAGCAGCTTGGCAGGGGCCGGAAACACCATATATTTT
TRBJ1-1 TRBV6-5 - - CASSHGTLNTEAFF TGTGCCAGCAGTCACGGGACGTTGAACACTGAAGCTTTCTTT
TRBJ1-2 TRBV4-1 once TRBD1 CASSQEARTPMTGYGYTF TGCGCCAGCAGCCAAGAAGCCAGAACACCAATGACAGGGTATGGCTACACCTTC
TRBJ1-2 TRBV29-1 - - CSAGDYGYTF TGCAGCGCTGGGGACTATGGCTACACCTTC
TRBJ2-2 TRBV7-3 once TRBD2 CASSLGTSANTGELFF TGTGCCAGCAGCTTAGGGACTAGCGCGAACACCGGGGAGCTGTTTTTT
TRBJ1-2 TRBV6-5 - - CASATLGVDGYTF TGTGCCAGCGCCACCCTCGGAGTAGATGGCTACACCTTC
TRBJ2-7 TRBV11-2 - - CASSLGGPGGQYF TGTGCCAGCAGCTTGGGAGGACCGGGCGGGCAGTACTTC
TRBJ2-7 TRBV24-1 - - CATSDLYEQYF TGTGCCACCAGTGATTTATACGAGCAGTACTTC
TRBJ1-2 TRBV10-2 medium-sized - CASRDSQLGYGYTF TGCGCCAGCAGGGACAGTCAACTTGGCTATGGCTACACCTTC
TRBJ2-2 TRBV27 - - CASLQAGAGELFF TGTGCCAGCCTTCAGGCAGGGGCCGGGGAGCTGTTTTTT
TRBJ2-1 TRBV5-6 - TRBD2 CASSLGGRSEQFF TGTGCCAGCAGCTTGGGCGGGAGAAGTGAGCAGTTCTTC
TRBJ2-7 TRBV6-4 - TRBD2 CASSDLTSGGAYEQYF TGTGCCAGCAGTGACTTAACTAGCGGGGGGGCCTACGAGCAGTACTTC
TRBJ1-1 TRBV19 - - CASSPAVGNTEAFF TGTGCCAGTAGTCCGGCGGTGGGGAACACTGAAGCTTTCTTT
TRBJ1-1 TRBV2 - TRBD1 CASSGTGGTEAFF TGTGCCAGCAGTGGGACAGGGGGCACTGAAGCTTTCTTT
TRBJ1-1 TRBV2 - - CASRGSAEAFF TGTGCCAGCAGGGGATCCGCTGAAGCTTTCTTT
TRBJ2-6 TRBV18 - - CASSASGANVLTF TGTGCCAGCTCGGCCTCTGGGGCCAACGTCCTGACTTTC
TRBJ2-7 TRBV6-6 - TRBD1 CASSYGTGGYEQYF TGTGCCAGCAGTTACGGGACAGGGGGCTACGAGCAGTACTTC
TRBJ2-1 TRBV7-9 - TRBD2 CASSFPQPGGHNEQFF TGTGCCAGCAGCTTCCCCCAACCGGGGGGACACAATGAGCAGTTCTTC
TRBJ1-1 TRBV13 - - CASSFLGTNTEAFF TGTGCCAGCAGCTTTTTGGGTACGAACACTGAAGCTTTCTTT
TRBJ1-5 TRBV24-1 - TRBD1 CATSEGTGGNQPQHF TGTGCCACCAGTGAAGGGACAGGGGGCAATCAGCCCCAGCATTTT
TRBJ2-2 TRBV11-3 few TRBD2 CASSLGTRRSGELFF TGTGCCAGCAGCCTCGGGACTAGGAGGTCCGGGGAGCTGTTTTTT
TRBJ1-2 TRBV2 few TRBD1 CASSFDRDSGYTF TGTGCCAGCAGTTTCGACAGGGACTCCGGCTACACCTTC
TRBJ1-2 TRBV7-3 - - CASSRGPGLTGDGYTF TGTGCCAGCAGCCGGGGACCGGGACTCACTGGGGACGGCTACACCTTC
TRBJ1-1 TRBV5-1 - - CASSLAGAGPNTEAFF TGCGCCAGCAGCTTGGCAGGGGCAGGACCGAACACTGAAGCTTTCTTT
TRBJ1-6 TRBV5-1 - TRBD1 CASSDPGQGNSPLHF TGCGCCAGCAGCGACCCGGGACAGGGTAATTCACCCCTCCACTTT
TRBJ2-7 TRBV3-1/TRBV3-2 - - CASRPRGTYEQYF TGTGCCAGCAGACCCCGAGGAACCTACGAGCAGTACTTC
TRBJ1-4 TRBV24-1 - TRBD1 CATSDSKGTAATNEKLFF TGTGCCACCAGTGATTCGAAAGGGACAGCCGCAACTAATGAAAAACTGTTTTTT
TRBJ1-1 TRBV7-3 - - CASSLGGITEAFF TGTGCCAGCAGCTTGGGGGGAATCACTGAAGCTTTCTTT
TRBJ1-1 TRBV6-5 - - CASSREGGQRAFF TGTGCCAGCAGTCGTGAGGGGGGCCAAAGAGCTTTCTTT
TRBJ1-2 TRBV19 once - CASSIVSWDLGGYTF TGTGCCAGTAGTATAGTCAGCTGGGACCTGGGCGGCTACACCTTC
TRBJ1-4 TRBV5-4 - - CASSMKDSPTNEKLFF TGTGCCAGCAGCATGAAGGACAGTCCGACTAATGAAAAACTGTTTTTT